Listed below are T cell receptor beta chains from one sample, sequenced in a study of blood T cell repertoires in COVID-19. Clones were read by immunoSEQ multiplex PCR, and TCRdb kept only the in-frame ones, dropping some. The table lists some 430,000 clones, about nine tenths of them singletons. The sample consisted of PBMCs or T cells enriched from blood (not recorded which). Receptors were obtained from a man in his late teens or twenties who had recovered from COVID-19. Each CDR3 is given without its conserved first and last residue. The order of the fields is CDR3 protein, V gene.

CDR3aa: AWKGLAGHTGELF
v_gene: TRBV30

CDR3aa: AISAVRGATYEQY
v_gene: TRBV10-3

CDR3aa: ASRFGSDSNLLSPLH
v_gene: TRBV5-1

CDR3aa: ASSEYAAGSGNTIY
v_gene: TRBV25-1

CDR3aa: ASSLATGETQY
v_gene: TRBV27

CDR3aa: ASSLIGGTEAF
v_gene: TRBV27

CDR3aa: ASSPTGRDYT
v_gene: TRBV12-3/TRBV12-4

CDR3aa: AISESESNQPQH
v_gene: TRBV10-3

CDR3aa: ASSQEGADYGYT
v_gene: TRBV5-1

CDR3aa: ASSTGQASAGYT
v_gene: TRBV5-4

CDR3aa: SVEQRGRRTDTQY
v_gene: TRBV29-1

CDR3aa: ASSPEVALHYEQY
v_gene: TRBV28

CDR3aa: ASSPLRLAGRSYEQY
v_gene: TRBV27

CDR3aa: ASSIRGPNQPQH
v_gene: TRBV19

CDR3aa: ASRASEITGQPQH
v_gene: TRBV2

CDR3aa: ASSATSGSDEQY
v_gene: TRBV5-1

CDR3aa: SVGTTGGEKLF
v_gene: TRBV29-1

CDR3aa: ASSSYTDRGSGGELF
v_gene: TRBV5-1

CDR3aa: AWSPPGQGYNEKLF
v_gene: TRBV30

CDR3aa: ASRTGQVTEAF
v_gene: TRBV6-5

CDR3aa: ATRASGRADETQY
v_gene: TRBV24-1

CDR3aa: ASNRDRNNPEGTDTQY
v_gene: TRBV2

CDR3aa: ASNSRADTQY
v_gene: TRBV5-5

CDR3aa: ASSQTGLTTEAF
v_gene: TRBV3-1/TRBV3-2

CDR3aa: ASQPGTRWGGYT
v_gene: TRBV9

CDR3aa: ASRTGPGEKLF
v_gene: TRBV5-1

CDR3aa: ASSLQVSGNTIY
v_gene: TRBV2

CDR3aa: ASNRGNQPQH
v_gene: TRBV6-5

CDR3aa: ASSQRQGGEQY
v_gene: TRBV4-2

CDR3aa: ASSLLPRGNSEAF
v_gene: TRBV7-9

CDR3aa: ASEGARGGYT
v_gene: TRBV28

CDR3aa: ASSQDPGDNSPLH
v_gene: TRBV4-1

CDR3aa: ASSSNRGGYT
v_gene: TRBV9

CDR3aa: ASSLLGTSVGNEQF
v_gene: TRBV5-1

CDR3aa: ASSLSRDTFQEDGYT
v_gene: TRBV7-3

CDR3aa: ASSSLIRQRERIEQF
v_gene: TRBV13

CDR3aa: ASSQLAGLEETQY
v_gene: TRBV3-1/TRBV3-2

CDR3aa: ASSRLITDTQY
v_gene: TRBV6-2/TRBV6-3

CDR3aa: ASSLREVSYNEQF
v_gene: TRBV11-2

CDR3aa: ASSKGQIFSGNTIY
v_gene: TRBV2

CDR3aa: ASSSGQGNTEAF
v_gene: TRBV5-4